Listed below are T cell receptor beta chains from one sample, sequenced in a study of cytomegalovirus exposure and HLA in healthy donors. Method: immunoSEQ multiplex PCR; TCRdb's copy keeps in-frame clones and lacks some. Counted here are some 130,000 clones, approximately 80% occurring once; the ten biggest clones make up 2.7%. The sequencing input was PBMCs. The receptors here all came from a man between 45 and 60 years old in good health and CMV-seronegative. CDR3s include the opening cysteine and the closing phenylalanine or tryptophan. A D gene is named only where the DNA matches it firmly. Rows give clone size only sometimes, using once, few, many, or a class for an expanded clone.

D gene	V gene	J gene	clone size	CDR3 protein	CDR3 DNA
.	TRBV12-2	TRBJ2-3	few	CASRLRGVDTQYF	TGTGCAAGTCGCTTACGGGGGGTAGATACGCAGTATTTT
.	TRBV2	TRBJ1-1	.	CASLRGTEAFF	TGTGCCAGCCTACGGGGGACTGAAGCTTTCTTT
TRBD2	TRBV7-9	TRBJ2-7	.	CASSSGGADWGEQYF	TGTGCCAGCAGCTCCGGGGGGGCGGACTGGGGCGAGCAGTACTTC
.	TRBV7-9	TRBJ2-7	.	CASSLAPVTGQSDEQYF	TGTGCCAGCAGCTTAGCGCCGGTAACAGGACAGTCTGACGAGCAGTACTTC
.	TRBV19	TRBJ1-1	.	CASSIGPQGGPPAEAFF	TGTGCCAGTAGTATAGGCCCCCAGGGTGGTCCCCCGGCTGAAGCTTTCTTT
TRBD1	TRBV30	TRBJ1-1	.	CAWRDRGVTEAFF	TGTGCCTGGAGGGACAGGGGTGTCACTGAAGCTTTCTTT
TRBD1	TRBV27	TRBJ1-2	.	CASSFLGTDTIGYYGYTF	TGTGCCAGCAGTTTTTTAGGGACAGACACAATTGGGTACTATGGCTACACCTTC
TRBD2	TRBV5-1	TRBJ2-1	.	CASSRLAGGSVAFF	TGCGCCAGCAGTCGTCTAGCGGGGGGCAGCGTCGCGTTCTTC
.	TRBV7-9	TRBJ1-1	.	CASRSGTTTEAFF	TGTGCCAGCAGGTCCGGGACAACCACTGAAGCTTTCTTT
.	TRBV5-5	TRBJ2-7	.	CASSFSGEQYF	TGTGCCAGCAGCTTCTCGGGGGAGCAGTACTTC
TRBD2	TRBV2	TRBJ2-1	.	CASSGRLAGNNEQFF	TGTGCCAGCAGTGGCAGGCTAGCGGGGAACAATGAGCAGTTCTTC
.	TRBV5-4	TRBJ2-7	.	CASSGALEEQYF	TGTGCCAGCAGCGGGGCCTTAGAGGAGCAGTACTTC
.	TRBV5-4	TRBJ1-4	.	CASKGDATNEKLFF	TGTGCCAGCAAGGGGGATGCAACTAATGAAAAACTGTTTTTT
.	TRBV4-2	TRBJ2-2	.	CASSPRGGGRNTGELFF	TGTGCCAGCAGCCCCCGGGGAGGGGGTAGGAACACCGGGGAGCTGTTTTTT
TRBD2	TRBV7-8	TRBJ2-3	.	CASSPLRGARTDTQYF	TGTGCCAGCAGCCCCTTGCGGGGGGCGCGGACAGATACGCAGTATTTT
.	TRBV2	TRBJ2-1	.	CASNGGGAPLRFF	TGTGCCAGCAATGGAGGGGGGGCCCCCCTACGGTTCTTC
.	TRBV27	TRBJ2-2	.	CASSLVAGELFF	TGTGCCAGCAGTTTGGTGGCAGGGGAGCTGTTTTTT
TRBD1	TRBV19	TRBJ2-7	.	CASSARTGDEQYF	TGTGCCAGTAGTGCTAGGACAGGCGACGAGCAGTACTTC
TRBD2	TRBV5-1	TRBJ2-3	.	CASSLGGLAGTDTQYF	TGCGCCAGCAGCCTCGGGGGACTAGCGGGGACAGATACGCAGTATTTT
TRBD2	TRBV11-2	TRBJ2-3	once	CASSPGLAGASTDTQYF	TGTGCCAGCAGCCCGGGACTAGCGGGGGCGAGCACAGATACGCAGTATTTT
.	TRBV4-2	TRBJ2-2	.	CASSLRGEITPNTGELFF	TGTGCCAGCAGCCTACGTGGGGAGATTACTCCGAACACCGGGGAGCTGTTTTTT
.	TRBV6-1	TRBJ1-5	.	CASSEAVGEGNQPQHF	.
.	TRBV7-2	TRBJ1-1	few	CASSGRGWPSEAFF	TGTGCCAGCAGCGGACGGGGTTGGCCATCTGAAGCTTTCTTT
.	TRBV29-1	TRBJ2-1	.	CSVSVGVAYNEQFF	TGCAGCGTTTCGGTAGGAGTGGCCTACAATGAGCAGTTCTTC
.	TRBV6-5	TRBJ1-6	.	CASSYRGVRSPLHF	TGTGCCAGCAGTTACCGGGGGGTAAGATCCCCCCTCCACTTT
.	TRBV5-1	TRBJ2-7	.	CASKVRDTSYEQYF	TGCGCCAGCAAGGTTCGGGACACCTCCTACGAGCAGTACTTC
.	TRBV6-6	TRBJ1-3	.	CASSPEGVSGNTIYF	TGTGCCAGCTCTCCCGAAGGGGTCTCTGGAAACACCATATATTTT
.	TRBV9	TRBJ2-5	once	CASSVVGGQETQYF	TGTGCCAGCAGCGTAGTAGGGGGCCAAGAGACCCAGTACTTC
.	TRBV19	TRBJ1-1	.	CASSIGGSRTEAFF	TGTGCCAGTAGTATCGGGGGGTCGCGCACTGAAGCTTTCTTT
TRBD2	TRBV6-5	TRBJ2-5	.	CASSSPSGGQETQYF	TGTGCCAGCAGTTCCCCTAGCGGGGGGCAAGAGACCCAGTACTTC
.	TRBV11-2	TRBJ1-6	.	CASSSYLIRSYNSPLHF	TGTGCCAGCAGCTCCTACCTAATCCGCTCCTATAATTCACCCCTCCACTTT
TRBD1	TRBV5-4	TRBJ2-1	once	CASSPRTRGVGQGGSNEQFF	TGTGCCAGCAGCCCGAGAACCCGGGGTGTTGGACAGGGCGGATCTAATGAGCAGTTCTTC
TRBD1	TRBV5-8	TRBJ2-3	.	CASSTLQGPSTDTQYF	TGTGCCAGCAGCACTCTACAGGGGCCAAGCACAGATACGCAGTATTTT
.	TRBV19	TRBJ2-7	.	CASSPTLTALEQYF	TGTGCCAGTAGTCCCACCTTGACAGCTCTCGAGCAGTACTTC
.	TRBV7-9	TRBJ2-7	.	CASSGGRAYEQYF	TGTGCCAGCAGTGGGGGCCGAGCCTACGAGCAGTACTTC
TRBD1	TRBV18	TRBJ1-1	.	CASSGDRGRVYTEAFF	TGTGCCAGCTCGGGGGACAGGGGGCGCGTATACACTGAAGCTTTCTTT
TRBD1	TRBV10-2	TRBJ2-7	.	CASSRDRANEQYF	TGCGCCAGCAGCCGGGACAGGGCCAACGAGCAGTACTTC
.	TRBV19	TRBJ1-2	.	CASSIGPLASGYTF	TGTGCCAGTAGTATCGGGCCTCTTGCTAGCGGCTACACCTTC
TRBD2	TRBV5-4	TRBJ2-3	few	CASSLGLAGDTDTQYF	TGTGCCAGCAGCTTGGGACTAGCGGGAGACACAGATACGCAGTATTTT
.	TRBV21-1	TRBJ1-6	.	CASSKERGLSYNSPLHF	TGTGCCAGCAGCAAAGAAAGGGGACTCTCCTATAATTCACCCCTCCACTTT
TRBD1	TRBV19	TRBJ2-7	.	CASSIRGQGAYEQYF	TGTGCCAGTAGTATACGGGGACAGGGTGCCTACGAGCAGTACTTC
.	TRBV7-2	TRBJ1-2	few	CASTATGYGYTF	TGTGCCAGCACCGCGACGGGCTATGGCTACACCTTC
.	TRBV9	TRBJ1-2	once	CASSSGSAGNYGYTF	TGTGCCAGCAGCTCCGGTTCCGCCGGTAACTATGGCTACACCTTC
.	TRBV30	TRBJ2-7	.	CAWEGVPYEQYF	TGTGCCTGGGAGGGGGTCCCCTACGAGCAGTACTTC
TRBD2	TRBV6-1	TRBJ2-5	.	CASSEILGGGAQETQYF	TGTGCCAGCAGTGAAATCCTGGGCGGGGGGGCCCAAGAGACCCAGTACTTC
TRBD2	TRBV13	TRBJ2-1	.	CASSPFGSGVYEQFF	TGTGCCAGCAGCCCGTTCGGTAGCGGGGTCTATGAGCAGTTCTTC
.	TRBV7-3	TRBJ1-1	.	CASSFSWNTEAFF	TGTGCCAGCAGCTTTTCATGGAACACTGAAGCTTTCTTT
TRBD2	TRBV6-4	TRBJ2-7	once	CASSPSGQIKAYEQYF	TGTGCCAGCAGCCCTAGCGGCCAAATCAAGGCCTACGAGCAGTACTTC
TRBD2	TRBV13	TRBJ2-7	.	CASSFFGGGAYEQYF	TGTGCCAGCAGCTTCTTTGGCGGGGGAGCCTACGAGCAGTACTTC
.	TRBV5-8	TRBJ1-6	.	CASSPTVRFSSYNSPLHF	TGTGCCAGCAGCCCCACGGTCAGGTTCAGCTCCTATAATTCACCCCTCCACTTT
TRBD1	TRBV6-6	TRBJ1-2	.	CASSLAGTGAFSYTF	TGTGCCAGCAGTCTTGCCGGGACAGGAGCCTTTAGCTACACCTTC
.	TRBV29-1	TRBJ2-5	.	CSVETQDREGWEQYF	TGCAGCGTTGAAACACAGGACAGGGAGGGATGGGAGCAGTACTTC
.	TRBV5-4	TRBJ2-5	.	CASSAGDNAETQYF	TGTGCCAGCAGCGCTGGGGACAACGCAGAGACCCAGTACTTC
TRBD1	TRBV7-9	TRBJ2-3	.	CASSLHRGQGAADTQYF	TGTGCCAGCAGCCTTCATAGGGGACAGGGGGCGGCAGATACGCAGTATTTT